Relative to its sample, the clone carrying this T cell receptor beta chain is medium-sized. Its matching antigen is unknown. The donors, nominally healthy at sampling, likely had unrecorded immune exposures. The data were taken from a study of cytomegalovirus exposure and HLA in healthy donors. The study's findings and limits: Cytomegalovirus status, reportedly, was diagnosed with high specificity and sensitivity by the classifier. Most observed TCR sequences were rare, whereas some public TCRs were detected in many donors.

The V and J ends lost 0 bases and 0 bases, in that order; junction bases with no gene match: 4. The CDR3 loop spans 16 amino acids. Germline values: CDR1 SGHDT, CDR2 YYEEEE. 60 Vbeta and 13 Jbeta primers were used in PCR. In the study's own analysis: Approximately 9.9 million shared chains were among the 60 million to 80 million unique TCR beta chains that a later analysis counted. Assay: immunoSEQ multiplex PCR; the TCRdb copy retains only in-frame clones and omits some. For V, J and clone size, that table is used; D and trimming come from the DNA. Of about 160,000 clones in the sample, roughly three quarters were seen once.

This clonotype was sampled from a man aged 40-55 years in good health and CMV-seropositive. The material sequenced was PBMCs. The chain couples TRBV5-6 to TRBJ2-3, with 7 positions matching TRBD2. CDR3 sequence: CASSLGAGTSTDTQYF. For the CDR3, the DNA is TGTGCCAGCAGCTTGGGAGCGGGGACCAGCACAGATACGCAGTATTTT.